The clone carrying this T cell receptor (beta chain) was observed many times. This sample was included in a study of CD8+CD57+ T cells in acquired aplastic anemia. As for the study in general: Sorted cells (CD4+ and CD8+) yielded DNA amounts that averaged about 3.4 ug.

Genomic DNA, serving as template, underwent TCR beta VDJ and CDR3 profiling. TCRdb reprocessed the reads with MiXCR, giving one entry per CDR3 protein. Seen here are under 500,000 distinct CDR3 sequences, more than 25% observed once, and the top ten hold nearly 0.85%. Germline CDR1 is SGDLS and CDR2 is YYNGEE. This CDR3 comprises 14 residues. V lost 4 bases, J lost 5 bases, and 8 bases stayed unmatched. An expansion of CD8+CD57+ cells by flow cytometry had been shown in patients chosen for sequencing. The rearrangement uses TRBV9 and TRBJ1-2; 7 bases agree with TRBD1. This clonotype was sampled from a human donor with aplastic anemia. Sequencing was performed on sorted CD4+, CD8+, or CD8+CD57+ T cells (not recorded which) from PBMCs. In DNA, the CDR3 is TGTGCCAGCAGCAACCGGGAGGGGGCTTATGGCTACACCTTC. This codes for CASSNREGAYGYTF.